Detailed here is one T cell receptor (beta chain). As yet, its antigen is unknown. This entry is derived from a study of lymphopenia after photon versus proton radiotherapy. Findings of the study overall: Larger post-nadir TCR diversity loss correlated inversely with survival in deceased patients. Photon-treated patients lost naive T cells and TCR diversity; proton-treated stayed stable. Authors raise, but do not show, better survival with proton therapy.

Clones were read by immunoSEQ multiplex PCR, and TCRdb kept only the in-frame ones, dropping some. The table lists 43,000 or so clones, 85% to 90% of them singletons. The source of this sequence is a man aged 35 to 55 with gastric cancer. The specimen comprised peripheral blood, sampled from a patient treated with photon-based radiotherapy.

CDR3 bases: TGTGCCAGCAGCCGTCTCCCCTACGAGCAGTACTTC. Its translation: CASSRLPYEQYF. The chain has TRBV4-2 and TRBJ2-7, with D unclear. Trimming removed 4 bases from V and 2 bases from J, with 6 bases in between. The CDR3 is 12 residues long. Germline CDR1 and CDR2: LGHNA and YNFKEQ.